These T cell receptor beta chains were read from a single sample in a study of blood T cell repertoires in COVID-19. Some clones are missing from TCRdb's copy, which holds only in-frame ones; the method was immunoSEQ multiplex PCR. The table shows under 250,000 clones, with roughly 80% occurring only once. Sequenced input: peripheral blood. These receptors all stem from a woman aged 40-49 years with COVID-19, enrolled during active disease. CDR3s leave out the opening cysteine and the closing phenylalanine or tryptophan.

j_gene: TRBJ1-2
v_gene: TRBV9
len: 12
CDR3aa: ASSVGDTNYGYT

j_gene: TRBJ2-3
v_gene: TRBV6-6
len: 14
CDR3aa: ASRRTGTGPTDTQY

j_gene: TRBJ1-6
v_gene: TRBV11-2
len: 13
CDR3aa: ASSRVAPTNSPLH

j_gene: TRBJ2-7
v_gene: TRBV7-2
len: 12
CDR3aa: ASSLVAKFGEQY

j_gene: TRBJ2-3
v_gene: TRBV9
len: 13
CDR3aa: ASSVASGLSDTQY

j_gene: TRBJ1-3
v_gene: TRBV19
len: 16
CDR3aa: ASRSGTGGLHGGNTIY

j_gene: TRBJ1-1
v_gene: TRBV11-3
len: 11
CDR3aa: ASSLDVSTEAF

j_gene: TRBJ1-2
v_gene: TRBV7-2
len: 14
CDR3aa: ASSPRGPGGTDGYT

j_gene: TRBJ1-4
v_gene: TRBV7-9
len: 11
CDR3aa: ASSKRLAEKLF

j_gene: TRBJ2-3
v_gene: TRBV7-2
len: 14
CDR3aa: ASTGDRDVSTDTQY

j_gene: TRBJ2-7
v_gene: TRBV18
len: 12
CDR3aa: ASSLGTGGDEQY

j_gene: TRBJ2-7
v_gene: TRBV7-9
len: 11
CDR3aa: ASSFYRGKEQY

j_gene: TRBJ2-2
v_gene: TRBV21-1
len: 17
CDR3aa: ASSKIRTTTAYPAGELF

j_gene: TRBJ2-2
v_gene: TRBV11-2
len: 13
CDR3aa: ASSPSGAITGELF

j_gene: TRBJ2-1
v_gene: TRBV6-2/TRBV6-3
len: 16
CDR3aa: ASSSALSGLAGQDEQF

j_gene: TRBJ2-1
v_gene: TRBV19
len: 15
CDR3aa: ASSIVAVRQGRNEQF

j_gene: TRBJ2-3
v_gene: TRBV5-1
len: 13
CDR3aa: ASSPERGGTDTQY

j_gene: TRBJ2-2
v_gene: TRBV19
len: 14
CDR3aa: ASRTSAGGRTGELF

j_gene: TRBJ2-1
v_gene: TRBV5-4
len: 13
CDR3aa: ASSRWDYSYNEQF

j_gene: TRBJ1-2
v_gene: TRBV5-1
len: 14
CDR3aa: ASSLAAPGAFYGYT

j_gene: TRBJ1-2
v_gene: TRBV12-5
len: 12
CDR3aa: ASGLPRDSYGYT

j_gene: TRBJ2-7
v_gene: TRBV5-6
len: 13
CDR3aa: ASSKGQGVPYEQY

j_gene: TRBJ2-1
v_gene: TRBV24-1
len: 12
CDR3aa: ATGDPGLAGKQF